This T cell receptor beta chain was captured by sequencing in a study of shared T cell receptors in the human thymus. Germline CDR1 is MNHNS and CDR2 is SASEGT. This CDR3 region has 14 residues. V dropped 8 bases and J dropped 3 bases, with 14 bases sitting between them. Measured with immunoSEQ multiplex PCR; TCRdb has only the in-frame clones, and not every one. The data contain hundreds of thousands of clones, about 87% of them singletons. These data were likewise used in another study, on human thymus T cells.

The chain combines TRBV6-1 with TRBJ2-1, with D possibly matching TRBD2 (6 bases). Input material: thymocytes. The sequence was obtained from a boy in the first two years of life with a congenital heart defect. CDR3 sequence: CASGRDSFYNEQFF. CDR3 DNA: TGTGCCAGCGGCCGGGACTCCTTCTACAATGAGCAGTTCTTC.